This T cell receptor beta chain was observed in a study of response to subunit inactivated influenza vaccine. Study-level findings and limits: Authors suggested each seasonal flu vaccination may recruit only limited numbers of new T cells.

As for this clonotype: Its cognate antigen is unknown.

V was clipped by 6 bases and J by 3 bases, with 21 bases between them. Per the germline V gene, CDR1 is MNHEY and CDR2 is SVGEGT. The CDR3 totals 17 residues. TCRdb independently ran MiXCR on the RT-PCR reads; one entry per CDR3 protein. In the table there are 650,000 to 800,000 distinct CDR3 sequences, 14% of which are singletons. This receptor was taken from a man aged 50-60 years who received an inactivated influenza vaccine. Sample: PBMCs from blood, taken 14 to 15 days before vaccination. This chain joins TRBV6-2 or TRBV6-3 and TRBJ2-1; weak D call: TRBD1 (5 bases). The CDR3 is CASSSATDSWFYNEQFF. For the CDR3, the DNA is TGTGCCAGCAGCTCGGCCACCGACAGTTGGTTCTACAATGAGCAGTTCTTC.